This T cell receptor beta chain was sequenced for a study of T-cell memory formation after mild COVID-19. The study's findings and limits: Shrinking CD4+ clones were chiefly CM and EM; CD8+ ones were chiefly EMRA. Some clones that responded were present in memory (sampled pre-infection), which suggests cross-reactive memory joined. Later expanders leaned toward CD4+, whereas clones contracting from day 15 to 85 were balanced CD4/CD8.

On this clonotype: Its target is not known.

TCRdb re-analysed the 5' RACE reads in MiXCR, keeping a single row per CDR3 protein. The table records roughly 560,000 distinct CDR3 sequences, over 20% of them present only once. This CDR3 has 16 amino acids. V was pared by 5 bases and J by 2 bases, with 9 bases of the junction left unmatched. This chain links TRBV12-3 or TRBV12-4 with TRBJ2-3, with 8 nucleotides matching TRBD2. This clonotype was sampled from an adult woman who had mild COVID-19 (a few samples of this study predate the infection). Cell type and time point are not known. Specimen: PBMCs or a T cell subset sorted from them (not recorded which). The CDR3 spells CASSPSSGRYTDTQYF. The CDR3 coding sequence is TGTGCCAGCAGTCCCTCTAGCGGGCGCTACACAGATACGCAGTATTTT.